The 31 T cell receptor beta chains listed next were all sequenced from one sample in a study of vaccination and CD4 T cells after COVID-19. Sequencing of cultured CD4+ T cell DNA used the Oncomine TCR Beta short-read assay. TCRdb re-analysed the PCR reads in MiXCR, keeping a single row per CDR3 protein. The table lists some 3,200 distinct CDR3 sequences, roughly 80% of them singletons. These TCRs are of unknown antigen specificity. Treatment reported: approximately 9-day PBMC culture with coronavirus spike peptide pools or control peptides (ViraFEST assay). Sequencing was done on a sample of CD4+ T cells from blood, cultured in vitro. These receptors were taken from a human donor who had recovered from COVID-19.

The V and J genes are TRBV6-1 and TRBJ2-7, with a possible D match to TRBD2 (5 bases). Trimming pared 7 bases from V and 7 bases from J, leaving 14 bases between. Germline CDR1 and CDR2: MNHNS and SASEGT. The CDR3 is 12 residues long. The CDR3 DNA reads TGTGCCAGCACCCTCGCTGAGCGGGAGCAGTACTTC. Translation: CASTLAEREQYF.

The V gene is TRBV27, the J gene TRBJ1-2; 7 positions agree with TRBD1. The CDR3 runs to 15 residues. From germline, CDR1 is MNHEY and CDR2 SMNVEV (reference sequence). V dropped 5 bases and J dropped 4; count of bases not matched to a gene: 10. CDR3 in amino acids: CASSPDRQGAYGYTF. The CDR3 DNA reads TGTGCCAGCAGTCCAGACAGACAGGGTGCCTATGGCTACACCTTC.

The chain joins TRBV11-1 to TRBJ2-5, with TRBD2 identical over 8 bases. The CDR3 extends over 16 amino acids. After removal of 3 bases from V and 0 bases from J, the junction contained 6 bases not matched to a gene. Germline values: CDR1 SGHAT, CDR2 FQDESV (reference sequence). The CDR3 nucleotides read TGTGCCAGCAGCTTGAGCCTAGCGGGCAACCAAGAGACCCAGTACTTC. The encoded protein is CASSLSLAGNQETQYF.

This chain connects TRBV20-1 to TRBJ1-6, with 9 bases identical to TRBD1. Trimming took 5 bases from V and 9 from J; bases not matched to a gene: 8. CDR1 and CDR2 from the germline V gene are DFQATT and SNEGSKA (reference sequence). The CDR3 loop spans 14 amino acids. In DNA form, the CDR3 reads TGCAGTGCTCGCCCAGGGACAGGGAGTTCACCCCTCCACTTT. It yields the protein CSARPGTGSSPLHF.

The chain is built from TRBV20-1 and TRBJ1-2; no reliable D call. V was shortened by 6 bases and J by 1 base, with 15 bases between the two germline ends. Germline V gene data show CDR1 as DFQATT and CDR2 as SNEGSKA (reference sequence). This CDR3 has 14 residues. CDR3 nucleotides: TGCAGTGCCCATATGGGCGGGTTTAACTATGGCTACACCTTC. It codes for CSAHMGGFNYGYTF.

The chain joins TRBV20-1 to TRBJ2-3; the D is unclear. Between the trimmed V and J ends, which lost 6 bases and 0 bases, there was a span of 16 bases. CDR1 DFQATT and CDR2 SNEGSKA come from the germline V gene (reference sequence). CDR3 length: 15 residues. The CDR3 region has the DNA TGCAGTGCCTCCGGTGGGCTAGACAGCACAGATACGCAGTATTTT. This codes for CSASGGLDSTDTQYF.

J is TRBJ1-2 and V is TRBV20-1; TRBD1 matches at 8 bases. Germline CDR1 reads DFQATT; CDR2 reads SNEGSKA (reference sequence). CDR3 length equals 16 residues. J was trimmed by 3 bases and V by 6 bases; bases with no gene match: 15. CDR3 region: CSANGQGQSTYYGYTF. The DNA for the CDR3 is TGCAGTGCGAATGGACAGGGTCAGTCTACCTACTATGGCTACACCTTC.

J is TRBJ1-6 and V is TRBV7-9, with TRBD1 identical over 8 bases. This CDR3 has 14 residues. The V segment lost 4 bases and the J segment 8 bases; nucleotides outside the gene matches: 4. CDR1 SEHNR and CDR2 FQNEAQ come from the germline V gene (reference sequence). The CDR3 DNA sequence: TGTGCCAGCAGCTCGATGGGACAGGATTCACCCCTCCACTTT. Its translation: CASSSMGQDSPLHF.

J is TRBJ2-7 and V is TRBV10-1; D unclear. V was cut by 4 bases and J by 7 bases, with 8 bases left in between. This CDR3 is 11 amino acids long. Germline assignment: CDR1 WNHNN and CDR2 SYGVQD (reference sequence). CDR3 amino acids: CASSVLEEQYF. As DNA, the CDR3 is TGCGCCAGCAGTGTTCTAGAGGAGCAGTACTTC.

This clonotype was observed once. The chain couples TRBV7-3 to TRBJ1-6; possibly TRBD1 for D (6 bases). Trimming removed 3 bases at V and 10 bases at J, with 13 bases between. Germline-derived CDR1 and CDR2 are SGHTA and FQGTGA. CDR3 length: 14 amino acids. DNA for the CDR3: TGTGCCAGCAGCTTGCAGGGGTTTCGATCACCCCTCCACTTT. Protein: CASSLQGFRSPLHF.

The V gene is TRBV18, the J gene TRBJ1-1, with 8 bases aligning to TRBD1. CDR1 and CDR2 (germline): KGHSH, LQKENI. V lost 2 bases to trimming and J lost 1 base; unmatched junction nucleotides: 3. The length of the CDR3 is 15 residues. The CDR3 region is CASSPTGGRNTEAFF. CDR3 DNA sequence: TGTGCCAGCTCACCAACAGGGGGGAGGAACACTGAAGCTTTCTTT.

The chain has TRBV7-3 and TRBJ1-2; D ambiguous. The V and J ends lost 4 bases and 5 bases respectively, with 11 bases between them. This CDR3 comprises 13 residues. Germline-derived CDR1 and CDR2 are SGHTA and FQGTGA. The CDR3 loop reads CASSSKTGYGYTF. In DNA, the CDR3 is TGTGCCAGCAGCTCAAAAACGGGGTATGGCTACACCTTC.

The chain joins TRBV24-1 to TRBJ2-5, with D tentatively TRBD1 or TRBD2 (5 bases each). This CDR3 spans 14 amino acids. Trimming left V 4 bases short and J 1 base short, with 9 bases between. The V gene's germline CDR1 is KGHDR and CDR2 SFDVKD. CDR3 protein: CATSEGPPQETQYF. DNA for the CDR3: TGTGCCACCAGTGAGGGACCTCCCCAAGAGACCCAGTACTTC.

The rearrangement links TRBV7-9 to TRBJ2-2; D unclear. The V end lost 2 bases, the J end lost 8 bases, and 9 bases lay between the germline ends. The V gene's germline CDR1 is SEHNR and CDR2 FQNEAQ (reference sequence). This CDR3 is built from 13 residues. CDR3 region: CASSLHVPGELFF. CDR3 nucleotide sequence: TGTGCCAGCAGCTTACACGTGCCGGGGGAGCTGTTTTTT. The full variable domain, in which reference TRBV7-9 and TRBJ2-2 provide the parts outside the CDR3, is DTGVSQNPRHKITKRGQNVTFRCDPISEHNRLYWYRQTLGQGPEFLTYFQNEAQLEKSRLLSDRFSAERPKGSFSTLEIQRTEQGDSAMYLCASSLHVPGELFFGEGSRLTVL.

V and J are TRBV7-8 and TRBJ1-5, with D uncertain. V shed 1 base and J shed 6 bases, with 10 bases lying between them. The CDR3 has 14 amino acids. Germline lookup yields CDR1 SGHVS and CDR2 FQNEAQ. The CDR3 bases are TGTGCCAGCAGCTTAGAGGGTGGGTCTCAGCCCCAGCATTTT. This translates into CASSLEGGSQPQHF.

This clonotype was detected only a few times. The chain carries TRBV30 and TRBJ1-1, with 8 bases matching TRBD1. CDR3 size: 16 residues. Trimming removed 0 bases from V and 1 base from J; junction bases left unmatched: 7. The germline V gene has CDR1 GTSNPN and CDR2 SVGIG (reference sequence). CDR3: CAWSVTGGLGNTEAFF. In nucleotides, the CDR3 is TGTGCCTGGAGTGTAACAGGGGGATTGGGGAACACTGAAGCTTTCTTT.

The chain links TRBV6-5 to TRBJ2-5, with D unresolved. CDR1 is MNHEY, CDR2 SVGAGI, per germline. CDR3 length: 16 residues. Deletions cut 0 bases from V and 5 bases from J, with 16 bases between. The CDR3 sequence: CASSYSYSQRGETQYF. CDR3 DNA sequence: TGTGCCAGCAGTTACTCGTATTCGCAACGCGGTGAGACCCAGTACTTC.

The chain is built from TRBV2 and TRBJ2-5, with D perhaps TRBD1 (6 bases). Germline V gene lookup returns CDR1 SNHLY and CDR2 FYNNEI. V was clipped by 4 bases and J by 5 bases, with 11 bases between them. This CDR3 contains 13 residues. The DNA for the CDR3 is TGTGCCAGCAGTGTTTTAAGGGGGGAGACCCAGTACTTC. The encoded protein is CASSVLRGETQYF.

The chain couples TRBV6-5 to TRBJ2-7; the D is unclear. Per germline, CDR1 MNHEY and CDR2 SVGAGI. This CDR3 is 14 amino acids long. The V and J ends lost 3 bases and 1 base respectively, with 10 bases between them. For the CDR3, the DNA is TGTGCCAGCAGTTATTCGGTCCCTTCCTACGAGCAGTACTTC. Amino acids: CASSYSVPSYEQYF.

The chain is built from TRBV5-6 and TRBJ1-1; possibly TRBD1 for D (5 bases). Trimming stripped 0 bases from V and 1 base from J, with 10 bases between. The germline gives CDR1 SGHDT, CDR2 YYEEEE. CDR3 length: 15 amino acids. The CDR3 reads CASSLGGAPNTEAFF. CDR3 coding DNA: TGTGCCAGCAGCTTGGGCGGGGCCCCGAACACTGAAGCTTTCTTT.

The rearrangement links TRBV2 to TRBJ1-5; weak D call: TRBD1 (5 bases). Trimming left V 4 bases short and J 6 bases short, with 13 bases between. CDR1 is SNHLY and CDR2 is FYNNEI in the germline V gene. The CDR3 is made up of 14 amino acids. The CDR3 is CASSGVGQGQPQHF. CDR3 nucleotide sequence: TGTGCCAGCAGTGGGGTGGGGCAAGGTCAGCCCCAGCATTTT.

The chain joins TRBV21-1 to TRBJ2-7; TRBD1 is the table's D call and was not checked against the DNA. TRBV21-1 is a known pseudogene. The CDR3 contains 16 residues. CDR3 sequence: CASSKAPGQGQCEQYF. CDR3 bases: TGTGCCAGCAGCAAAGCCCCCGGACAGGGGCAGTGCGAGCAGTACTTC.

By share of the sample, this clonotype is hyperexpanded. This chain uses TRBV15 with TRBJ1-6, with 8 bases fitting TRBD1. CDR3 length: 15 residues. The V gene's germline CDR1 is LNHNV and CDR2 YYDKDF (reference sequence). Trimming cost V 4 bases and J 8 bases; bases outside gene matches: 7. CDR3 sequence: CATSKGGTGDSPLHF. CDR3 nucleotide sequence: TGTGCCACCAGCAAGGGCGGGACAGGCGATTCACCCCTCCACTTT.

The J gene is TRBJ2-7, the V gene TRBV10-3; the match to TRBD2 covers 11 bases. The germline gives CDR1 ENHRY, CDR2 SYGVKD. V lost 8 bases and J lost 3; bases outside the gene matches: 6. The CDR3 has 14 amino acids. The CDR3 nucleotides read TGTGCCATCTCTAGCGGGGGGACCGTCTACGAGCAGTACTTC. Encoded protein: CAISSGGTVYEQYF.

The V call is TRBV10-3, the J call TRBJ2-1; a weak D match, TRBD2 (6 bases). Germline V gene sequence: CDR1 ENHRY, CDR2 SYGVKD. V lost 6 bases and J 0 bases, leaving 12 bases between the germline ends. The CDR3 spans 15 residues. CDR3 bases: TGTGCCATCAGGGGCGGGGAGGACTCCTACAATGAGCAGTTCTTC. The encoded protein is CAIRGGEDSYNEQFF.

The gene calls are TRBV20-1 and TRBJ1-5; perhaps TRBD1 as D (5 bases). From germline, CDR1 is DFQATT and CDR2 SNEGSKA (reference sequence). The CDR3 is 15 residues long. V dropped 8 bases and J dropped 4 bases, with 21 bases sitting between them. Written as DNA, the CDR3 is TGCAGTACTATTACCGGGGCCCTAGGGAATCAGCCCCAGCATTTT. It is translated as CSTITGALGNQPQHF.

The chain couples TRBV7-2 to TRBJ1-6; 10 bases match TRBD1. In germline, CDR1 is SGHTA, CDR2 FQGNSA. CDR3 length: 16 amino acids. Germline trimming cut 5 bases from V and 6 bases from J; bases unmatched to any gene: 7. The chain's CDR3 is CASSTRQGAGNSPLHF. The CDR3 bases are TGTGCCAGCAGCACACGACAGGGGGCTGGTAATTCACCCCTCCACTTT. The full variable domain, rest sourced from reference TRBV7-2 and TRBJ1-6, is GAGVSQSPSNKVTEKGKDVELRCDPISGHTALYWYRQSLGQGLEFLIYFQGNSAPDKSGLPSDRFSAERTGGSVSTLTIQRTQQEDSAVYLCASSTRQGAGNSPLHFGNGTRLTVT.

The genes are TRBV20-1 and TRBJ1-5, with a weak D call TRBD1 (6 bases). CDR1 and CDR2 (germline): DFQATT, SNEGSKA (reference sequence). The CDR3 contains 15 residues. V shed 6 bases and J shed 0 bases, with 15 bases lying between them. The CDR3 DNA sequence: TGCAGTGCGCAGGACAGCCGGTATAGCAATCAGCCCCAGCATTTT. It is translated as CSAQDSRYSNQPQHF.

J is TRBJ1-6 and V is TRBV10-3; possible D gene TRBD1, 5 bases. V was clipped by 4 bases and J by 9 bases, with 7 bases between them. The CDR3 has 12 amino acids. Germline-derived CDR1 and CDR2 are ENHRY and SYGVKD. DNA of the CDR3: TGTGCCATCAGTGGGGGGGGTTCACCCCTCCACTTT. It specifies CAISGGGSPLHF.

As for this clonotype: It differs at one base from a far larger clone, so likely a read error. The V call is TRBV6-1, the J call TRBJ1-2; the D gene is possibly TRBD1 (5 bases). This CDR3 comprises 14 residues. Germline V gene data show CDR1 as MNHNS and CDR2 as SASEGT. CDR3 bases: TGTGCCATCAGTGATATGGGGGTCTCGGCGGGCTACACCTTC. This codes for CAISDMGVSAGYTF.

The rearrangement links TRBV20-1 to TRBJ1-2; tentative D call: TRBD1 (5 bases). V lost 0 bases and J 6 bases, leaving 14 bases between the germline ends. The germline CDR1 and CDR2 sequences are DFQATT and SNEGSKA (reference sequence). The CDR3 extends over 14 amino acids. CDR3 sequence: CSARDQGRTNGYTF. CDR3 DNA sequence: TGCAGTGCTAGAGATCAGGGTAGGACGAATGGCTACACCTTC.